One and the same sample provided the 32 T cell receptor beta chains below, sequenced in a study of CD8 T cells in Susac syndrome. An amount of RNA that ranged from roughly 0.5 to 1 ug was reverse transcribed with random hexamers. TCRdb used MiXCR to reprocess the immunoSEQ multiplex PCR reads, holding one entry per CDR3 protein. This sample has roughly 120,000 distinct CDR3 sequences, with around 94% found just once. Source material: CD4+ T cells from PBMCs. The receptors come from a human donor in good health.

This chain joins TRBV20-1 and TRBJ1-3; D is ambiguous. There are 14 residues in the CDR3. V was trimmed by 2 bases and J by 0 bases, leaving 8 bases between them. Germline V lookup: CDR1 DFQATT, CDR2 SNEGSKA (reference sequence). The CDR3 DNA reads TGCAGTGCTAGATCGACCAACTCTGGAAACACCATATATTTT. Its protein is CSARSTNSGNTIYF.

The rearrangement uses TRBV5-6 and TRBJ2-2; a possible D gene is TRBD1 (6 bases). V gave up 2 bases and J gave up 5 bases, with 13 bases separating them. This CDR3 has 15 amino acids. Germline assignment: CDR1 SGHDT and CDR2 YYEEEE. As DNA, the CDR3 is TGTGCCAGCAGCTTTCGACAGGTTGGAACCGGGGAGCTGTTTTTT. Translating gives CASSFRQVGTGELFF.

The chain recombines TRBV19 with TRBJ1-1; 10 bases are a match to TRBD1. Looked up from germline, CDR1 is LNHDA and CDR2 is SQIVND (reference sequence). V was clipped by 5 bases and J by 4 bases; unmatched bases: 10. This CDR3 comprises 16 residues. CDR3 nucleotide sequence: TGTGCCAGTAGTCCCCGGACAGGGGGGTTTACCACTGAAGCTTTCTTT. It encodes CASSPRTGGFTTEAFF.

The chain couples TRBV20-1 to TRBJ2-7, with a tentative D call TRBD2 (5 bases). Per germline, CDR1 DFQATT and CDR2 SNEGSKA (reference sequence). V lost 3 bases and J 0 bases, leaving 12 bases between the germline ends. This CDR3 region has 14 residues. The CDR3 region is CSARRGRPSYEQYF. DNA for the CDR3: TGCAGTGCTAGGAGAGGGAGACCCTCCTACGAGCAGTACTTC.

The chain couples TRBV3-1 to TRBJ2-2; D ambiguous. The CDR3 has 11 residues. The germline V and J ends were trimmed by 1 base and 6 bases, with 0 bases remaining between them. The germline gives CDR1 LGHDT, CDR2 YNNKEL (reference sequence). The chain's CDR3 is CASSQAGELFF. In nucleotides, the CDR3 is TGTGCCAGCAGCCAAGCCGGGGAGCTGTTTTTT.

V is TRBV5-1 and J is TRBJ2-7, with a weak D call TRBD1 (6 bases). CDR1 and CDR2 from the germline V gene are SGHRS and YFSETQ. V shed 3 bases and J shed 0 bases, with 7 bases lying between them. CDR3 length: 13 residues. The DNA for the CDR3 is TGCGCCAGCAGCTCGGACAGCTCCTACGAGCAGTACTTC. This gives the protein CASSSDSSYEQYF.

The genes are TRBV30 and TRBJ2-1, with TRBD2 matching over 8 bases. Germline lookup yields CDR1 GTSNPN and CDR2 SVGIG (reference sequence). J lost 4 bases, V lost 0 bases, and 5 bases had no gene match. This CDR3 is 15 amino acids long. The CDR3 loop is CAWSVRAGAYNEQFF. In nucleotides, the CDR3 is TGTGCCTGGAGTGTACGAGCGGGAGCGTACAATGAGCAGTTCTTC.

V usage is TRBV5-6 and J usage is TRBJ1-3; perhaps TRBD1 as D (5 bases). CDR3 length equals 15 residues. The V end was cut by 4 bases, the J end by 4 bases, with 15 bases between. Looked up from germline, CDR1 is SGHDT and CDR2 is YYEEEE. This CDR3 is CASSALGVIGNTIYF. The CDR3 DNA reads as TGTGCCAGCAGCGCGCTGGGGGTCATCGGAAACACCATATATTTT.

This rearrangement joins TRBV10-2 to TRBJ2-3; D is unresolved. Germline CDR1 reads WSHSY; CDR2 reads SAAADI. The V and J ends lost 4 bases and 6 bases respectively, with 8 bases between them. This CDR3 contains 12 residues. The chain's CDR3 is CASSGSLDTQYF. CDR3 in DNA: TGCGCCAGCAGTGGGAGCTTGGATACGCAGTATTTT.

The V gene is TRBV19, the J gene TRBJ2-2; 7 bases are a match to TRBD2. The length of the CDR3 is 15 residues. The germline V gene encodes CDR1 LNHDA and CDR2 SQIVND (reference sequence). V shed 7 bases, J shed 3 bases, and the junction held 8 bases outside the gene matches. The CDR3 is CASMGGDRDTGELFF. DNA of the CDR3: TGTGCCAGTATGGGGGGGGATAGAGACACCGGGGAGCTGTTTTTT.

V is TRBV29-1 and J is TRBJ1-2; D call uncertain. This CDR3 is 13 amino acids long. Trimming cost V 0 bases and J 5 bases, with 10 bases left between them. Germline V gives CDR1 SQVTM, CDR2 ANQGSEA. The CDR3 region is CSVEDALGYGYTF. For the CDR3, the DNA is TGCAGCGTTGAAGACGCCCTTGGATATGGCTACACCTTC.

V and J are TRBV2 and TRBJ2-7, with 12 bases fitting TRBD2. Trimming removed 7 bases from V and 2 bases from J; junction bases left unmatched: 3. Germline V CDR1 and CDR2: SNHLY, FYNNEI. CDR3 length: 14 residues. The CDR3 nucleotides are TGTGCCAGCATGCTAGCGGGAGGGGCCTACGAGCAGTACTTC. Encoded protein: CASMLAGGAYEQYF.

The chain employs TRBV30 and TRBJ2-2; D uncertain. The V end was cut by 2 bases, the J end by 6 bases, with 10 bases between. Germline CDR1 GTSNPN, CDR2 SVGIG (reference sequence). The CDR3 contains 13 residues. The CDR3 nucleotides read TGTGCCTGGAGTCAACGTAGACCCGGGGAGCTGTTTTTT. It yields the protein CAWSQRRPGELFF.

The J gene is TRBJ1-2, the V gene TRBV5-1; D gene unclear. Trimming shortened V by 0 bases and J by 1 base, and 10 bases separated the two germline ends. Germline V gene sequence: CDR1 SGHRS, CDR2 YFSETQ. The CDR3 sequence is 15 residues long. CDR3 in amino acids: CASSLGPPGNYGYTF. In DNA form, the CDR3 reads TGCGCCAGCAGCTTGGGACCTCCGGGTAACTATGGCTACACCTTC.

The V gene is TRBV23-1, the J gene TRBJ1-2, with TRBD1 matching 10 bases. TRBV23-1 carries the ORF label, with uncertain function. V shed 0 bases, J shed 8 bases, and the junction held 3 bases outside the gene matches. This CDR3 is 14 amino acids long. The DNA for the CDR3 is TGCGCCAGCAGTCAATCTGGACAGGGGGAAGGCTACACCTTC. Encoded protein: CASSQSGQGEGYTF.

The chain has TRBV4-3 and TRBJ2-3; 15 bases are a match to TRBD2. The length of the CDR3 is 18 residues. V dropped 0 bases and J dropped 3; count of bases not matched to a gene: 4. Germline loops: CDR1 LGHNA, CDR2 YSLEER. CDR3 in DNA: TGCGCCAGCAGCCAAGATGGACTAGCGGGAGGGCGGACAGATACGCAGTATTTT. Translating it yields CASSQDGLAGGRTDTQYF.

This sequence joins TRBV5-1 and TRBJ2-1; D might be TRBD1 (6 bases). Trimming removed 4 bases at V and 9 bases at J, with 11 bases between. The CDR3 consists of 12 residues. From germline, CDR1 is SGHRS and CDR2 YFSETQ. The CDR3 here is CASSSTGTEQFF. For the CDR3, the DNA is TGCGCCAGCAGCAGTACAGGGACTGAGCAGTTCTTC.

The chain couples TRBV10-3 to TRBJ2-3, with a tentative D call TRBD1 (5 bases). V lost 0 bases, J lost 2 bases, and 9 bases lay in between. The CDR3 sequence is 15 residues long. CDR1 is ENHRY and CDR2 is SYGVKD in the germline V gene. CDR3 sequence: CAISESGGATDTQYF. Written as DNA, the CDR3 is TGTGCCATCAGTGAGTCGGGTGGGGCCACAGATACGCAGTATTTT.

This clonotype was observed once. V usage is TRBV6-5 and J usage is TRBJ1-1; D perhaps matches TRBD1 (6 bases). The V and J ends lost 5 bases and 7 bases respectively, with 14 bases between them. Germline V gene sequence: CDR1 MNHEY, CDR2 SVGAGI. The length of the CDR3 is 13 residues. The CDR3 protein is CASSEDSPLEAFF. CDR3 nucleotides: TGTGCCAGCAGTGAGGACAGCCCACTTGAAGCTTTCTTT.

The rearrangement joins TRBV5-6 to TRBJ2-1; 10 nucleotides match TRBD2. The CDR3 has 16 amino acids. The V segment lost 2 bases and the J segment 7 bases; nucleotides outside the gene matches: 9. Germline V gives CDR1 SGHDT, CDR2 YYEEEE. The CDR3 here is CASSFPLAGERNEQFF. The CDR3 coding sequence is TGTGCCAGCAGCTTTCCCCTAGCGGGAGAACGAAATGAGCAGTTCTTC.

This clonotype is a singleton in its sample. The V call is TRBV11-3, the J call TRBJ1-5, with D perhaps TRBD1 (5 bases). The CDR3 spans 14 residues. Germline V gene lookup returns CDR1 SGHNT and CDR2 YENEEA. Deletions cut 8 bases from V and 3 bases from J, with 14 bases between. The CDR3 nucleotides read TGTGCCAGCGACCAGGGCAAGGCCAATCAGCCCCAGCATTTT. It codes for CASDQGKANQPQHF.

The CDR3 reads CASSLITSYNEQFF. As DNA, the CDR3 is TGCGCCAGCAGCCTAATTACCTCCTACAATGAGCAGTTCTTC. The rearrangement joins TRBV4-3 to TRBJ2-1, with D uncertain. Trimming stripped 4 bases from V and 0 bases from J, with 7 bases between. CDR3 size: 14 residues. From germline, CDR1 is LGHNA and CDR2 YSLEER.

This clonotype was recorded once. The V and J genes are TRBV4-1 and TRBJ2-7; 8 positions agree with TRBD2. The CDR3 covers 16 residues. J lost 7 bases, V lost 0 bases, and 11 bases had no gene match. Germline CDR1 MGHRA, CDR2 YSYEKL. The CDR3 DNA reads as TGCGCCAGCAGCCAAGATTTGGGAGTAGCGGGAAGGGAGCAGTACTTC. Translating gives CASSQDLGVAGREQYF.

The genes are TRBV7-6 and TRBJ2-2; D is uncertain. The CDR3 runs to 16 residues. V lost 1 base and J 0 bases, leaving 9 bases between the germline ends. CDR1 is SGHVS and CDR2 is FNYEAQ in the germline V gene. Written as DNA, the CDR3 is TGTGCCAGCAGCTTAGACGCGACACCGAACACCGGGGAGCTGTTTTTT. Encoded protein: CASSLDATPNTGELFF.

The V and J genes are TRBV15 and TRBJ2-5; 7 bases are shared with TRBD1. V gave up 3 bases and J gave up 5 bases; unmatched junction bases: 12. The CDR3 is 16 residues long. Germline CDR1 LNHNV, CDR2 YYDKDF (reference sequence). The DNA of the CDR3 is TGTGCCACCAGCAGTGCTAAAGACAGGGTGGGTGAGACCCAGTACTTC. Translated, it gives CATSSAKDRVGETQYF.

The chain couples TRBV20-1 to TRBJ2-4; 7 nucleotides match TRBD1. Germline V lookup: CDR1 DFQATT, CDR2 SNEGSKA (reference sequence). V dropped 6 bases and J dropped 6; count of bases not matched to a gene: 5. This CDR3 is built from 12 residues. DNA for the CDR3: TGCAGTGCCCGACAGGGTGTAAACATTCAGTACTTC. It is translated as CSARQGVNIQYF.

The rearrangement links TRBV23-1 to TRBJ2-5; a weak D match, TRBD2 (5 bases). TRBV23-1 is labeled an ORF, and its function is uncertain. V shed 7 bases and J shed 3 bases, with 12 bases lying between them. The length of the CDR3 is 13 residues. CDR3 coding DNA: TGCGCCAGCAACCTAGGGAGCAAAGAGACCCAGTACTTC. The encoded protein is CASNLGSKETQYF.

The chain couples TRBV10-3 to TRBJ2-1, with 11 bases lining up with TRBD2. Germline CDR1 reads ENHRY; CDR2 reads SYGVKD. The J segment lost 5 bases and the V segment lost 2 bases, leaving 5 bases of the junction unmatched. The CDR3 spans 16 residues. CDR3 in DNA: TGTGCCATCAGTGAGGAGGGTAGCGGGAGGGACAATGAGCAGTTCTTC. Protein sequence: CAISEEGSGRDNEQFF.

CDR3 bases: TGCAGCGTTGTGCGGGTGGGAATCCAAGAGACCCAGTACTTC. This codes for CSVVRVGIQETQYF. The V gene is TRBV29-1, the J gene TRBJ2-5, with a tentative D call TRBD2 (5 bases). This CDR3 region has 14 residues. The germline CDR1 and CDR2 sequences are SQVTM and ANQGSEA. With 4 bases removed from V and 1 base from J, the gap between germline ends came to 13 bases. Full variable domain (rest looked up from reference TRBV29-1 and TRBJ2-5): SAVISQKPSRDICQRGTSLTIQCQVDSQVTMMFWYRQQPGQSLTLIATANQGSEATYESGFVIDKFPISRPNLTFSTLTVSNMSPEDSSIYLCSVVRVGIQETQYFGPGTRLLVL.

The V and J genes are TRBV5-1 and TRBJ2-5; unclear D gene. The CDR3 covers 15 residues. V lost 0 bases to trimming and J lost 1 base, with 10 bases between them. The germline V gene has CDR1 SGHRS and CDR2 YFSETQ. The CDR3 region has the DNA TGCGCCAGCAGCTTGGTGGTGGCAGCCCAAGAGACCCAGTACTTC. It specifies CASSLVVAAQETQYF.

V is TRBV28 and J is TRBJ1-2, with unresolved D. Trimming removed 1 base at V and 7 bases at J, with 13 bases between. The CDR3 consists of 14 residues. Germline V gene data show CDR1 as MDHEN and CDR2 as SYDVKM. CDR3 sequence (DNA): TGTGCCAGCAGTTTATTCAACCAGGCGCGTGGCTACACCTTC. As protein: CASSLFNQARGYTF.

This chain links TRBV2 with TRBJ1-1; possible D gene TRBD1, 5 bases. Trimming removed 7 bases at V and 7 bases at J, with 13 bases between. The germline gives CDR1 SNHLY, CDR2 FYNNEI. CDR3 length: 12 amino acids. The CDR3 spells CASMGLVSEAFF. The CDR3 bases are TGTGCCAGCATGGGGCTGGTGAGTGAAGCTTTCTTT.